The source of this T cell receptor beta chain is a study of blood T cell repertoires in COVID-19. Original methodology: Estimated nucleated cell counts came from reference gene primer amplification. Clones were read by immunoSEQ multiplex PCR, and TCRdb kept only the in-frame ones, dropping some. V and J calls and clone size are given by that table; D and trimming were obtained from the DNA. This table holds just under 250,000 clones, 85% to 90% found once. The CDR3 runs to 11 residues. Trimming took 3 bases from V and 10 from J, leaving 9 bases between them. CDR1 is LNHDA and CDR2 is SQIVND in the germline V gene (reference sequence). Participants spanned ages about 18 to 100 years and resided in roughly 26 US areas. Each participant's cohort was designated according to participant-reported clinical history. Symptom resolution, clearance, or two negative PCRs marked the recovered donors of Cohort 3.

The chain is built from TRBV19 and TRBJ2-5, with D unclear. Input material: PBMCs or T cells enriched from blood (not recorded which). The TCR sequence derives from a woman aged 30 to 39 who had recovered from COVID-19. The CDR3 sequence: CASSIREDQYF. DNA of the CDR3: TGTGCCAGTAGTATTAGAGAGGACCAGTACTTC.